These 26 T cell receptor beta chains share one sample of origin, sequenced in a study of T-cell memory formation after mild COVID-19. Each CDR3 protein gets one entry after TCRdb re-called the 5' RACE reads with MiXCR. The sample lists under 250,000 distinct CDR3 sequences, about 10% seen once, with roughly 3% in the top ten. The specimen was PBMCs or a T cell subset sorted from them (not recorded which). All receptors derive from a young man who had mild COVID-19 (a few samples of this study predate the infection). Cell type and time point are not known.

The V and J genes are TRBV20-1 and TRBJ2-3; D may correspond to TRBD1 or TRBD2 (6 bases each). There are 15 residues in the CDR3. V gave up 6 bases and J gave up 1 base, with 17 bases separating them. Germline V gives CDR1 DFQATT, CDR2 SNEGSKA (reference sequence). CDR3 residues: CSAPEGGFGTDTQYF. The CDR3 nucleotides read TGCAGTGCCCCGGAGGGGGGCTTTGGCACAGATACGCAGTATTTT.

This chain connects TRBV7-2 to TRBJ2-3; D gene unclear. The CDR3 loop spans 12 amino acids. Trimming took off 6 bases at V and 3 bases at J, with 7 bases between the two ends. Germline V lookup: CDR1 SGHTA, CDR2 FQGNSA. The CDR3 region is CASRVQTDTQYF. CDR3 nucleotide sequence: TGTGCCAGCAGGGTCCAAACAGATACGCAGTATTTT.

This clonotype has more than one count but fewer than ten. The V and J genes are TRBV7-2 and TRBJ2-1, with D uncertain. Looked up from germline, CDR1 is SGHTA and CDR2 is FQGNSA. CDR3 length: 13 residues. Trimming cost V 4 bases and J 7 bases, with 11 bases left between them. The CDR3 reads CASSSLVANEQFF. The CDR3 DNA sequence: TGTGCCAGCAGCTCTCTCGTCGCGAATGAGCAGTTCTTC.

The chain is built from TRBV7-2 and TRBJ1-5, with TRBD1 identical over 7 bases. Germline trimming cut 5 bases from V and 6 bases from J; bases unmatched to any gene: 10. Germline CDR1 SGHTA, CDR2 FQGNSA. This CDR3 comprises 15 residues. DNA for the CDR3: TGTGCCAGCAGCACCTACGGACAGGCGGGTCAGCCCCAGCATTTT. Residues: CASSTYGQAGQPQHF. The full variable domain, with the rest looked up from reference TRBV7-2 and TRBJ1-5, is GAGVSQSPSNKVTEKGKDVELRCDPISGHTALYWYRQSLGQGLEFLIYFQGNSAPDKSGLPSDRFSAERTGGSVSTLTIQRTQQEDSAVYLCASSTYGQAGQPQHFGDGTRLSIL.

This clonotype was counted only a few times. V and J are TRBV6-2 or TRBV6-3 and TRBJ2-5; D tentatively fits TRBD1 or TRBD2 (5 bases each). The germline gives CDR1 MNHEY, CDR2 SVGEGT. V dropped 4 bases and J dropped 4 bases, with 16 bases sitting between them. The CDR3 contains 15 residues. The CDR3 DNA reads as TGTGCCAGCAGTTCGCACGTTCAGGGACGAGAGACCCAGTACTTC. Encoded protein: CASSSHVQGRETQYF.

This clonotype was recorded at least ten times. The rearrangement joins TRBV5-1 to TRBJ2-1; D might be TRBD2 (6 bases). V lost 5 bases and J 8 bases, leaving 20 bases between the germline ends. In germline, CDR1 is SGHRS, CDR2 YFSETQ. The CDR3 covers 15 residues. The CDR3 nucleotides are TGCGCCAGCAGTCGAACCCACCTGGGAGGCGATGAGCAGTTCTTC. This encodes CASSRTHLGGDEQFF.

This clonotype was picked up many times. V gene TRBV20-1 combines with J gene TRBJ2-5, with a tentative D call TRBD2 (7 bases). Germline CDR1 DFQATT, CDR2 SNEGSKA (reference sequence). The CDR3 runs to 13 residues. V lost 6 bases and J 5 bases, leaving 16 bases between the germline ends. The CDR3: CSAGRGARETQYF. In DNA form, the CDR3 reads TGCAGTGCCGGACGGGGGGCGCGGGAGACCCAGTACTTC.

Only a few counts were recorded for this clonotype. The chain employs TRBV12-3 or TRBV12-4 and TRBJ1-3; D is unclear. CDR3 length: 14 amino acids. Trimming cost V 0 bases and J 2 bases, with 5 bases left between them. CDR3 nucleotide sequence: TGTGCCAGCAGTTTAGCCGGGGCTGGAAACACCATATATTTT. It specifies CASSLAGAGNTIYF.

The rearrangement uses TRBV29-1 and TRBJ1-1; a weak D match, TRBD1 (5 bases). Trimming stripped 3 bases from V and 0 bases from J, with 14 bases between. CDR1 is SQVTM and CDR2 is ANQGSEA in the germline V gene. The CDR3 covers 15 residues. This CDR3 reads CSVDLPGKMNTEAFF. CDR3 DNA sequence: TGCAGCGTTGATTTGCCAGGGAAGATGAACACTGAAGCTTTCTTT.

Many counts were recorded for this clonotype. This chain connects TRBV2 to TRBJ1-1, with D maybe TRBD1 (5 bases). Germline CDR1 SNHLY, CDR2 FYNNEI. With 8 bases removed from V and 11 bases from J, the gap between germline ends came to 24 bases. The CDR3 has 14 amino acids. In nucleotides, the CDR3 is TGTGCCAGCGCTCTTCCGGGACGCCTGGTCCGGGCTTTCTTT. This gives the protein CASALPGRLVRAFF. Complete variable domain (other parts from reference TRBV2 and TRBJ1-1): EPEVTQTPSHQVTQMGQEVILRCVPISNHLYFYWYRQILGQKVEFLVSFYNNEISEKSEIFDDQFSVERPDGSNFTLKIRSTKLEDSAMYFCASALPGRLVRAFFGQGTRLTVV.

This clonotype was observed at least ten times. V is TRBV5-1 and J is TRBJ2-3, with no clear D. The V end lost 4 bases, the J end lost 4 bases, and 13 bases lay between the germline ends. Germline V gene lookup returns CDR1 SGHRS and CDR2 YFSETQ. This CDR3 region has 14 residues. DNA for the CDR3: TGCGCCAGCAGCAGGTCCCCGCCAGCAGATACGCAGTATTTT. Its translation: CASSRSPPADTQYF.

There are a few counts of this clonotype. The rearrangement joins TRBV12-3 or TRBV12-4 to TRBJ2-6, with D unclear. The CDR3 has 15 residues. Trimming took off 8 bases at V and 0 bases at J, with 11 bases between the two ends. CDR3 DNA: TGTGCCAGCTCATTCGGAAACTCTGGGGCCAACGTCCTGACTTTC. As protein: CASSFGNSGANVLTF.

V gene TRBV11-2 combines with J gene TRBJ1-2; 11 positions match TRBD1. Germline V gives CDR1 SGHAT, CDR2 FQNNGV. V gave up 5 bases and J gave up 7 bases; unmatched junction bases: 9. This CDR3 region has 15 residues. The CDR3 sequence: CASSLLGQGASGYTF. The CDR3 nucleotides read TGTGCCAGCAGCCTCCTAGGACAGGGGGCTTCTGGCTACACCTTC.

This clonotype came up a few times. This chain connects TRBV5-1 to TRBJ2-7, with a tentative D call TRBD1 (6 bases). The CDR3 totals 12 residues. Germline lookup yields CDR1 SGHRS and CDR2 YFSETQ. V shed 5 bases and J shed 6 bases, with 12 bases lying between them. The CDR3, as DNA: TGCGCCAGCAGAATTCGAGGGGGCGAGCAGTACTTC. Its protein product is CASRIRGGEQYF.

This clonotype was seen only a few times. The gene calls are TRBV7-6 and TRBJ2-1; 9 positions match TRBD1. The CDR3 consists of 16 residues. CDR1 is SGHVS and CDR2 is FNYEAQ in the germline V gene. Losses at the gene ends were 0 bases for V and 8 bases for J; bases not matched to a gene: 8. The CDR3 reads CASSLASLQGAYEQFF. Written as DNA, the CDR3 is TGTGCCAGCAGCTTAGCGTCCCTACAGGGGGCGTATGAGCAGTTCTTC. The variable domain in full, with the rest retrieved from reference TRBV7-6 and TRBJ2-1, is GAGVSQSPRYKVTKRGQDVALRCDPISGHVSLYWYRQALGQGPEFLTYFNYEAQQDKSGLPNDRFSAERPEGSISTLTIQRTEQRDSAMYRCASSLASLQGAYEQFFGPGTRLTVL.

The chain carries TRBV3-1 and TRBJ2-7, with unresolved D. V was cut by 4 bases and J by 3 bases, with 13 bases left in between. Germline CDR1 and CDR2: LGHDT and YNNKEL (reference sequence). The CDR3 covers 14 residues. The CDR3 sequence: CASSPDAWVYEQYF. The CDR3, as DNA: TGTGCCAGCAGCCCGGACGCCTGGGTCTACGAGCAGTACTTC.

The rearrangement uses TRBV6-5 and TRBJ2-7, with D perhaps matching TRBD2 (6 bases). The V gene's germline CDR1 is MNHEY and CDR2 SVGAGI. Trimming took off 0 bases at V and 0 bases at J, with 9 bases between the two ends. The length of the CDR3 is 15 residues. This CDR3 is CASSYSYGSSYEQYF. DNA of the CDR3: TGTGCCAGCAGTTACTCGTACGGGAGCTCCTACGAGCAGTACTTC.

This sequence joins TRBV5-4 and TRBJ2-3; 12 positions match TRBD2. V shed 4 bases and J 2 bases; nucleotides not matched to a gene: 5. CDR3 size: 16 residues. The germline gives CDR1 SGHNT, CDR2 YYREEE (reference sequence). The CDR3 protein is CASSPGLAGNTDTQYF. The CDR3 DNA reads TGTGCCAGCAGCCCCGGACTAGCGGGGAACACAGATACGCAGTATTTT.

The rearrangement links TRBV20-1 to TRBJ1-4; D gene uncertain. Germline values: CDR1 DFQATT, CDR2 SNEGSKA (reference sequence). The V end lost 1 base, the J end lost 3 bases, and 18 bases lay between the germline ends. The CDR3 length is 17 residues. DNA of the CDR3: TGCAGTGCTAGAGGTCTTGAGTCCCCTGCAGCTAATGAAAAACTGTTTTTT. It specifies CSARGLESPAANEKLFF.

This clonotype was seen repeatedly, ten times or more. V usage is TRBV6-5 and J usage is TRBJ1-6, with 7 bases lining up with TRBD1. The CDR3 contains 16 residues. Losses at the gene ends were 6 bases for V and 7 bases for J; bases not matched to a gene: 12. CDR1 is MNHEY, CDR2 SVGAGI, per germline. DNA for the CDR3: TGTGCCAGCAGGATGACTTCACAGGGGTGGAATTCACCCCTCCACTTT. This translates into CASRMTSQGWNSPLHF.

This clonotype was found a few times. In DNA, the CDR3 is TGTGCCAGCAGTCACAATGAAAAACTGTTTTTT. This translates into CASSHNEKLFF. The chain is built from TRBV7-8 and TRBJ1-4; D remains ambiguous. V was trimmed by 6 bases and J by 5 bases, leaving 4 bases between them. CDR3 length equals 11 residues. CDR1 and CDR2 from the germline V gene are SGHVS and FQNEAQ.

J is TRBJ1-1 and V is TRBV14; a weak D match, TRBD1 (5 bases). The CDR3 has 12 amino acids. Germline values: CDR1 SGHDN, CDR2 FVKESK. V lost 1 base and J lost 7, with 7 bases in between. The DNA of the CDR3 is TGTGCCAGCAGCCAAGGGGGACGTGAAGCTTTCTTT. It translates to CASSQGGREAFF. Full variable domain (outside the CDR3, taken from reference TRBV14 and TRBJ1-1): EAGVTQFPSHSVIEKGQTVTLRCDPISGHDNLYWYRRVMGKEIKFLLHFVKESKQDESGMPNNRFLAERTGGTYSTLKVQPAELEDSGVYFCASSQGGREAFFGQGTRLTVV.

This clonotype appeared a single time. This chain links TRBV2 with TRBJ2-1; D is unresolved. Trimming removed 11 bases from V and 8 bases from J, with 10 bases in between. The CDR3 is 10 residues long. Germline V gives CDR1 SNHLY, CDR2 FYNNEI. DNA of the CDR3: TGTGCCGGGAAGTACTATGAGCAGTTCTTC. It translates to CAGKYYEQFF.

CDR3: CSAATRVIQETQYF. Written as DNA, the CDR3 is TGCAGTGCCGCGACCAGGGTTATACAAGAGACCCAGTACTTC. The chain recombines TRBV20-1 with TRBJ2-5, with D maybe TRBD1 (5 bases). CDR3 length: 14 amino acids. The germline V gene encodes CDR1 DFQATT and CDR2 SNEGSKA (reference sequence). V was cut by 6 bases and J by 2 bases, with 16 bases left in between.

This clonotype was found a few times. J is TRBJ1-2 and V is TRBV7-2; TRBD1 matches 9 bases. The junction had 12 bases not matched to a gene; V was cut back by 5 bases and J by 8 bases. The CDR3 spans 15 residues. CDR1 is SGHTA and CDR2 is FQGNSA in the germline V gene. The chain's CDR3 is CASSLRDREGGGYTF. The DNA of the CDR3 is TGTGCCAGCAGCCTAAGGGACAGGGAAGGTGGAGGCTACACCTTC.

This chain joins TRBV7-2 and TRBJ2-1, with TRBD1 matching 8 bases. V gave up 5 bases and J gave up 2 bases; unmatched junction bases: 5. Germline V gives CDR1 SGHTA, CDR2 FQGNSA. The CDR3 has 15 residues. The CDR3 loop is CASSQDREPYNEQFF. DNA of the CDR3: TGTGCCAGCAGCCAGGACAGGGAACCCTACAATGAGCAGTTCTTC.